What follows are 14 T cell receptor beta chains derived from one specimen sequenced in a study of post-analysis software for immune sequencing data. General study results and limits: With TRBV5-6, TRBV5-1 and TRBV20-1 included, about five TRBV segments were more frequent in patients than in controls.

Antigen specificity for these receptors is unknown. Carried by the TCR beta cDNA libraries were unique molecular identifiers. TCRdb reprocessed the PCR reads via MiXCR and lists one record per CDR3 protein. The sample yields over 150,000 distinct CDR3 sequences, 30% seen once. The sequencing input was blood. The receptors stem from a girl between 5 and 17 years old with multiple sclerosis.

This clonotype was seen many times. The chain has TRBV12-3 or TRBV12-4 and TRBJ2-1; D uncertain. The V and J ends lost 10 bases and 0 bases respectively, with 10 bases between them. The CDR3 length is 13 residues. The CDR3 is CAIRLSSYNEQFF. Written as DNA, the CDR3 is TGTGCCATTCGGCTCAGCTCCTACAATGAGCAGTTCTTC.

For this clonotype: The missing conserved phenylalanine or tryptophan at the end of this CDR3 makes a read error likely. CDR3 DNA: TGCGCCAGCAGCTTATCGGGAGGGCAAGAGACCCAGTACGTC. It specifies CASSLSGGQETQYV. This chain links TRBV5-1 with TRBJ2-5; 8 nucleotides align to TRBD2. V shed 2 bases, J shed 2 bases, and the junction held 2 bases outside the gene matches. The CDR3 has 14 residues. Per the germline V gene, CDR1 is SGHRS and CDR2 is YFSETQ.

This clonotype was seen repeatedly, ten times or more. J is TRBJ2-5 and V is TRBV9; the D gene is possibly TRBD2 (6 bases). Trimming took 4 bases from V and 3 from J, leaving 10 bases between them. This CDR3 contains 13 residues. CDR1 and CDR2 from the germline V gene are SGDLS and YYNGEE. The CDR3 loop is CASSPRLEETQYF. The CDR3 bases are TGTGCCAGCAGCCCCCGACTAGAAGAGACCCAGTACTTC.

The chain joins TRBV6-4 to TRBJ2-2, with D possibly TRBD2 on 5 matching bases. The CDR3 length is 14 residues. V was pared by 4 bases and J by 7 bases, with 13 bases between. Germline V gene lookup returns CDR1 MRHNA and CDR2 SNTAGT. The CDR3 DNA sequence: TGTGCCAGCAGTGCGTCGGTGGAGGACGGGGAGCTGTTTTTT. Its protein is CASSASVEDGELFF.

This clonotype was picked up a small number of times. This chain joins TRBV5-5 and TRBJ1-1; 8 nucleotides line up with TRBD1. After removal of 0 bases from V and 0 bases from J, the junction contained 1 base not matched to a gene. The germline gives CDR1 SGHKS, CDR2 YYEKEE (reference sequence). The CDR3 has 15 residues. CDR3 residues: CASSLEQGVNTEAFF. CDR3 DNA sequence: TGTGCCAGCAGCTTGGAACAGGGGGTGAACACTGAAGCTTTCTTT.

This clonotype came up many times. V gene TRBV28 combines with J gene TRBJ2-7; TRBD1 matches at 9 bases. Trimming at V came to 2 bases and at J to 3 bases, leaving 5 bases not matched to a gene. The CDR3 length is 15 residues. Germline lookup yields CDR1 MDHEN and CDR2 SYDVKM. The CDR3 is CASSLTGGQGYEQYF. The CDR3 DNA sequence: TGTGCCAGCAGTTTAACCGGGGGACAGGGCTACGAGCAGTACTTC.

The J gene is TRBJ2-1, the V gene TRBV5-1, with 11 positions matching TRBD2. The germline V gene encodes CDR1 SGHRS and CDR2 YFSETQ. This CDR3 contains 15 residues. Trimming at V came to 8 bases and at J to 6 bases, leaving 10 bases not matched to a gene. The CDR3 protein is CARLKTSGKGNEQFF. The CDR3 region has the DNA TGCGCCAGACTTAAGACTAGCGGGAAAGGCAATGAGCAGTTCTTC.

This clonotype was picked up many times. This chain joins TRBV20-1 and TRBJ2-3, with 7 bases that match TRBD2. CDR3 length: 15 residues. Germline CDR1 and CDR2: DFQATT and SNEGSKA (reference sequence). The CDR3 DNA reads as TGCAGCGCGACCTCTAGCGGACTTATCACAGATACGCAGTATTTT. Protein sequence: CSATSSGLITDTQYF.

This clonotype occurred many times. This sequence joins TRBV27 and TRBJ2-3; D gene uncertain. CDR1 is MNHEY, CDR2 SMNVEV, per germline (reference sequence). The CDR3 length is 12 residues. Trimming shortened V by 3 bases and J by 14 bases, and 15 bases separated the two germline ends. CDR3 nucleotide sequence: TGTGCCAGCAGTTTCTCCGGGCGACACTCGTATTTT. Encoded protein: CASSFSGRHSYF.

For this clonotype: At one of its ends the junction is not consistent with the germline gene, which may arise from a read error. V is TRBV18 and J is TRBJ1-5, with D possibly TRBD1 on 6 matching bases. CDR1 and CDR2 (germline): KGHSH, LQKENI. This CDR3 region has 15 residues. The CDR3 sequence: CASSRTAYSNRPQHF. CDR3 nucleotide sequence: TGTGCCAGCTCGCGGACAGCCTATAGCAATCGGCCCCAGCATTTT. Looking up the rest from reference TRBV18 and TRBJ1-5 gives the full variable domain: NAGVMQNPRHLVRRRGQEARLRCSPMKGHSHVYWYRQLPEEGLKFMVYLQKENIIDESGMPKERFSAEFPKEGPSILRIQQVVRGDSAAYFCASSRTAYSNRPQHFGDGTRLSIL.

This clonotype has only a few counts. The J gene is TRBJ1-1, the V gene TRBV12-3 or TRBV12-4, with 7 bases fitting TRBD1. This CDR3 comprises 14 residues. Unmatched junction bases numbered 10, after V lost 7 bases and J lost 5 bases. This CDR3 is CASTQKGAGTEAFF. CDR3 DNA sequence: TGTGCCAGCACCCAAAAGGGGGCGGGGACTGAAGCTTTCTTT.

In this sample, this clonotype turned up many times. The genes are TRBV20-1 and TRBJ2-5; no definite D call. Germline CDR1 and CDR2: DFQATT and SNEGSKA (reference sequence). V lost 3 bases and J 5 bases, leaving 13 bases between the germline ends. The CDR3 has 13 residues. The CDR3 reads CSASESLGETQYF. Here the CDR3 DNA reads TGCAGTGCTAGCGAAAGCTTGGGGGAGACCCAGTACTTC.

This clonotype was seen a handful of times. The CDR3 sequence: CSVDRGLATQYF. CDR3 DNA: TGCAGCGTTGACAGGGGACTAGCTACGCAGTATTTT. V gene TRBV29-1 combines with J gene TRBJ2-3; 9 nucleotides agree with TRBD2. Germline V CDR1 and CDR2: SQVTM, ANQGSEA. After removal of 3 bases from V and 8 bases from J, the junction contained 3 bases not matched to a gene. The CDR3 consists of 12 residues.

This chain connects TRBV12-3 or TRBV12-4 to TRBJ2-5; no clear D gene. The CDR3 runs 12 residues. V was clipped by 2 bases and J by 11 bases, with 12 bases between them. CDR3 DNA sequence: TGTGCCAGCAGTTTATTGGTCTTTGAGCAGTACTTC. Protein product: CASSLLVFEQYF.